This T cell receptor beta chain was sequenced in a study of shared clonotypes between healthy human individuals. Study summary: Three plates were used per donor for CD4 naive, three for CD4 memory, two for CD8 naive and one for CD8 memory. Study-wide results and limits: Having only a few donors restricted how much genetic and exposure-history diversity was captured.

This CDR3 region has 15 residues. The J segment lost 2 bases and the V segment lost 7 bases, leaving 7 bases of the junction unmatched. Germline assignment: CDR1 LNHDA and CDR2 SQIVND (reference sequence). CD45RO-negative CD8 cells positively selected for CCR7 made up the naive population, which excluded terminally differentiated effector memory CD45RA+ cells. On this clone: Its specificity is not known.

Some clones are missing from TCRdb's copy, which holds only in-frame ones; the method was immunoSEQ multiplex PCR. The sample lists about 650,000 clones, roughly 96% occurring once. The gene calls are TRBV19 and TRBJ2-7; 11 bases are a match to TRBD1. This clonotype was obtained from a woman in her thirties in good health. Specimen: naive CD8+ T cells sorted from blood. The CDR3 loop is CASTPGQGVPYEQYF. As DNA, the CDR3 is TGTGCCAGTACCCCGGGACAGGGGGTCCCCTACGAGCAGTACTTC.